This T cell receptor (beta chain) appears in the sequencing data of a study of blood T cells in healthy people across ages. Study results and caveats: The unknown donor CMV status may have confounded expanded clonotype changes. Long-lived and aged donors differed, with more naive CD4+ cells and higher diversity in the long-lived.

CDR1 is SGHDT, CDR2 YYEEEE, per germline. The CDR3 is 12 residues long. V was cut by 4 bases and J by 4 bases, with 8 bases left in between. A remark on this clonotype: Its antigen remains unknown.

A sample-barcoded 5' primer and a J-beta primer mix were used in a second PCR of about 7 to 12 cycles. In TCRdb, the 5' RACE reads were re-called with MiXCR into one record per CDR3 protein. The table has 1,300,000 or so distinct CDR3 sequences, approximately 59% seen once. This chain uses TRBV5-6 with TRBJ1-2; no clear D. This TCR came from a man younger than 35 in good health. The sequenced material came from blood. The CDR3: CASSRNIYGYTF. Written as DNA, the CDR3 is TGTGCCAGCAGCCGTAATATCTATGGCTACACCTTC.